A single sample gave rise to the 13 T cell receptor beta chains below, sequenced in a study of neurological immune-mediated disorders. TCRdb passed the 5' RACE reads through MiXCR, listing each CDR3 protein once. The repertoire holds 55,000 to 60,000 distinct CDR3 sequences, under 4.5% seen once, with approximately 3.4% in the top ten. Sequenced material: PBMCs. All receptors come from a woman aged 25-40 years with multiple sclerosis.

The CDR3 region is CASSQRGGLRGYTF. As DNA, the CDR3 is TGCGCCAGCAGCCAACGGGGGGGGTTGCGGGGCTACACCTTC. The chain links TRBV5-1 to TRBJ1-2, with a tentative D call TRBD1 (5 bases). The CDR3 totals 14 residues. Deletions cut 4 bases from V and 8 bases from J, with 18 bases between. In germline, CDR1 is SGHRS, CDR2 YFSETQ.

This clonotype was observed at least ten times. The chain links TRBV20-1 to TRBJ2-7, with D maybe TRBD1 (5 bases). Deletions cut 3 bases from V and 3 bases from J, with 15 bases between. The CDR3 spans 14 residues. The germline V gene has CDR1 DFQATT and CDR2 SNEGSKA (reference sequence). CDR3 residues: CSASETGLVYEQYF. For the CDR3, the DNA is TGCAGTGCTAGTGAAACAGGTTTGGTCTACGAGCAGTACTTC.

The sample holds many counts of this clonotype. The chain is built from TRBV3-1 and TRBJ2-1, with D perhaps given as TRBD1 or TRBD2 (5 bases each). This CDR3 is 15 amino acids long. Per germline, CDR1 LGHDT and CDR2 YNNKEL (reference sequence). The ends were cut back, 1 base at V and 3 bases at J, with 10 bases in the middle. This chain's CDR3 is CASSQAGGGYNEQFF. The CDR3 DNA reads TGTGCCAGCAGCCAAGCCGGTGGGGGCTACAATGAGCAGTTCTTC.

In this sample, this clonotype turned up many times. This sequence joins TRBV9 and TRBJ2-2; 8 bases line up with TRBD1. This CDR3 contains 16 residues. J was trimmed by 6 bases and V by 4 bases; bases with no gene match: 11. CDR1 and CDR2 (germline): SGDLS, YYNGEE. DNA of the CDR3: TGTGCCAGCAGCCCTCGACAGGGGATTACATCCGGGGAGCTGTTTTTT. As protein: CASSPRQGITSGELFF.

This clonotype was seen repeatedly, ten times or more. The chain recombines TRBV7-2 with TRBJ2-3, with D perhaps matching TRBD2 (5 bases). The germline gives CDR1 SGHTA, CDR2 FQGNSA. The CDR3 contains 14 residues. The V end lost 1 base, the J end lost 2 bases, and 7 bases lay between the germline ends. The DNA for the CDR3 is TGTGCCAGCAGCTTAGTCGGGGTCACAGATACGCAGTATTTT. Translated, it gives CASSLVGVTDTQYF. Full variable domain (missing parts from reference TRBV7-2 and TRBJ2-3): GAGVSQSPSNKVTEKGKDVELRCDPISGHTALYWYRQSLGQGLEFLIYFQGNSAPDKSGLPSDRFSAERTGGSVSTLTIQRTQQEDSAVYLCASSLVGVTDTQYFGPGTRLTVL.

At least ten counts were recorded for this clonotype. The chain links TRBV20-1 to TRBJ2-3; 7 bases are shared with TRBD2. Germline V gene lookup returns CDR1 DFQATT and CDR2 SNEGSKA (reference sequence). The CDR3 consists of 16 residues. Trimming removed 3 bases from V and 0 bases from J; junction bases left unmatched: 9. The CDR3 loop is CSASPGLVRSTDTQYF. The CDR3 region has the DNA TGCAGTGCTAGTCCCGGACTAGTTCGAAGCACAGATACGCAGTATTTT.

The sample holds many counts of this clonotype. The rearrangement links TRBV7-9 to TRBJ2-7, with D possibly TRBD1 on 6 matching bases. The CDR3 covers 14 residues. V lost 2 bases, J lost 2 bases, and 10 bases lay in between. Per germline, CDR1 SEHNR and CDR2 FQNEAQ (reference sequence). CDR3 sequence reads: CASSLPDRPYEQYF. Written as DNA, the CDR3 is TGTGCCAGCAGCTTACCCGACAGGCCCTACGAGCAGTACTTC.

As to this clonotype: The DNA is left out, because the CDR3 cannot be placed on it with certainty; the CDR3 is given as TCRdb lists it. V gene TRBV5-1 combines with J gene TRBJ2-1; the table calls TRBD2, which could not be checked here. The CDR3 contains 19 residues when both ends are counted. Germline CDR1 and CDR2: SGHRS and YFSETQ. The CDR3: CASSFYICSPKGGSKEQFF.

Many counts were recorded for this clonotype. This rearrangement joins TRBV11-2 to TRBJ2-1; 12 bases are shared with TRBD2. This CDR3 is built from 14 residues. Germline CDR1 is SGHAT and CDR2 is FQNNGV. J was trimmed by 13 bases and V by 4 bases; bases with no gene match: 8. CDR3 sequence (DNA): TGTGCCAGCAGCTCCTTGACTAGCGGGGGAAGACAGTTCTTC. Translating gives CASSSLTSGGRQFF. The variable domain in full, completed from reference TRBV11-2 and TRBJ2-1, reads EAGVAQSPRYKIIEKRQSVAFWCNPISGHATLYWYQQILGQGPKLLIQFQNNGVVDDSQLPKDRFSAERLKGVDSTLKIQPAKLEDSAVYLCASSSLTSGGRQFFGPGTRLTVL.

This clonotype appeared many times. This chain links TRBV20-1 with TRBJ2-7; TRBD1 aligns across 10 bases. V dropped 1 base and J dropped 3; count of bases not matched to a gene: 6. Germline CDR1 is DFQATT and CDR2 is SNEGSKA (reference sequence). The CDR3 has 15 residues. CDR3 coding DNA: TGCAGTGCTAGAGCGACAGGGGGCAGAAGCTACGAGCAGTACTTC. Encoded protein: CSARATGGRSYEQYF.

This clonotype was detected a few times. The CDR3 region is CASSGSFPGELFF. DNA for the CDR3: TGTGCCAGCAGTGGAAGCTTCCCCGGGGAGCTGTTTTTT. The genes are TRBV12-3 or TRBV12-4 and TRBJ2-2; D gene unclear. Trimming removed 5 bases at V and 6 bases at J, with 10 bases between. The CDR3 totals 13 residues.

This clonotype was counted at least ten times. This chain uses TRBV9 with TRBJ2-2; D is perhaps TRBD2 (5 bases). The V end lost 4 bases, the J end lost 3 bases, and 22 bases lay between the germline ends. Germline V gene lookup returns CDR1 SGDLS and CDR2 YYNGEE. There are 18 residues in the CDR3. CDR3 DNA: TGTGCCAGCAGCCCTACCCGACTAAGCGGAAGGTACACCGGGGAGCTGTTTTTT. Translating it yields CASSPTRLSGRYTGELFF.

The table lists this clonotype with many counts. The chain is built from TRBV12-3 or TRBV12-4 and TRBJ1-3; D remains unclear. The CDR3 has 14 amino acids. Trimming pared 4 bases from V and 7 bases from J, leaving 14 bases between. CDR3: CASSSTDPLNTIYF. The CDR3 region has the DNA TGTGCCAGCAGTTCGACGGATCCGTTGAACACCATATATTTT.